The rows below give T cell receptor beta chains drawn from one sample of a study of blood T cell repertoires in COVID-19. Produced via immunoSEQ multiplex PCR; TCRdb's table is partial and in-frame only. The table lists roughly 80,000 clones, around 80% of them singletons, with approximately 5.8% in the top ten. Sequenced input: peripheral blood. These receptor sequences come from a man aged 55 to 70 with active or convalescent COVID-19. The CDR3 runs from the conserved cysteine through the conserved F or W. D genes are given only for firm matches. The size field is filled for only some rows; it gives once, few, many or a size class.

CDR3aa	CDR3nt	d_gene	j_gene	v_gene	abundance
CASREQGAPYNEQFF	TGTGCCAGCAGGGAACAGGGGGCTCCCTACAATGAGCAGTTCTTC	TRBD1	TRBJ2-1	TRBV5-4	few
CASSQSWTGSYEQYF	TGCGCCAGCAGCCAATCCTGGACAGGGAGCTACGAGCAGTACTTC	TRBD1	TRBJ2-7	TRBV4-3	.
CATSSTQGTDTQYF	TGTGCCACCAGCTCGACACAGGGAACAGATACGCAGTATTTT	.	TRBJ2-3	TRBV24-1	.
CASSLGRPGTAMGSYEQYF	TGTGCCAGCAGCTTAGGCCGGCCGGGGACAGCGATGGGGTCCTACGAGCAGTACTTC	TRBD1	TRBJ2-7	TRBV7-2	.
CASSWGSLVDEQYF	TGTGCCAGCAGCTGGGGCAGCCTCGTGGACGAGCAGTACTTC	.	TRBJ2-7	TRBV6-2/TRBV6-3	.
CASGFRGLGDTQYF	TGTGCTAGTGGTTTCCGAGGGTTGGGGGATACGCAGTATTTT	.	TRBJ2-3	TRBV12-5	.
CASSGPPGGVNTGELFF	TGTGCCAGCAGCGGGCCTCCAGGGGGCGTGAACACCGGGGAGCTGTTTTTT	TRBD1	TRBJ2-2	TRBV11-3	few
CASSQRGQGTYEQYF	TGTGCCAGCAGTCAACGGGGACAGGGGACCTACGAGCAGTACTTC	TRBD1	TRBJ2-7	TRBV27	.
CATGSRQASEQYF	TGTGCCACCGGCTCACGGCAGGCCTCCGAGCAGTACTTC	.	TRBJ2-7	TRBV15	.
CASSLAPSGTEAFF	TGTGCCAGCAGCTTAGCCCCATCGGGCACTGAAGCTTTCTTT	.	TRBJ1-1	TRBV11-2	.
CASSQDRTRGSNQPQHF	TGCGCCAGCAGCCAAGATCGGACCAGGGGTAGCAATCAGCCCCAGCATTTT	.	TRBJ1-5	TRBV4-1	.
CASRPLGEPTTNEKLFF	TGTGCCAGTAGACCCCTCGGGGAACCAACAACTAATGAAAAACTGTTTTTT	.	TRBJ1-4	TRBV19	.
CASSPAGTEAFF	TGTGCCAGCAGCCCCGCGGGCACTGAAGCTTTCTTT	.	TRBJ1-1	TRBV7-8	.
CASSLEGLADTGELFF	TGCGCCAGCAGCTTGGAGGGACTAGCGGACACCGGGGAGCTGTTTTTT	TRBD2	TRBJ2-2	TRBV5-1	.
CASSQGTTRETQYF	TGTGCCAGCAGCCAGGGGACTACACGGGAGACCCAGTACTTC	TRBD2	TRBJ2-5	TRBV4-2	.
CASSTGTGWLNEQFF	TGTGCCAGTAGCACCGGGACAGGGTGGCTCAATGAGCAGTTCTTC	TRBD1	TRBJ2-1	TRBV19	once
CASGLHNQETQYF	TGTGCTAGTGGTTTACACAACCAAGAGACCCAGTACTTC	.	TRBJ2-5	TRBV12-5	.
CASSVVPDSPLHF	TGTGCCAGCAGCGTAGTGCCGGATTCACCCCTCCACTTT	.	TRBJ1-6	TRBV9	.
CASGLRQGGLEGYTF	TGCGCCAGCGGGTTAAGACAGGGGGGGCTCGAAGGCTACACCTTC	TRBD1	TRBJ1-2	TRBV5-1	.
CASSEQAGTEAFF	TGTGCCAGCAGTGAGCAGGCGGGCACTGAAGCTTTCTTT	.	TRBJ1-1	TRBV6-4	.
CASSAAGLNGNTEAFF	TGTGCCAGCAGCGCGGCGGGGCTAAATGGGAACACTGAAGCTTTCTTT	.	TRBJ1-1	TRBV9	.
CASSHLQDGYEQYF	TGCGCCAGCAGCCACCTACAGGACGGCTACGAGCAGTACTTC	.	TRBJ2-7	TRBV4-1	few
CASSPPTGATSGANVLTF	TGTGCCAGCTCACCACCGACAGGGGCTACTTCTGGGGCCAACGTCCTGACTTTC	TRBD1	TRBJ2-6	TRBV18	few
CASSLKAIQGVTLPGTDTQYF	TGTGCCAGCAGCTTAAAGGCGATACAGGGGGTGACCCTGCCTGGCACAGATACGCAGTATTTT	TRBD1	TRBJ2-3	TRBV7-3	few
CASSADKAGANVLTF	TGTGCCAGCAGCGCAGACAAAGCTGGGGCCAACGTCCTGACTTTC	.	TRBJ2-6	TRBV5-6	.
CASSEMRDRGLETQYF	TGTGCCAGCAGTGAAATGCGGGACAGGGGGCTAGAGACCCAGTACTTC	TRBD1	TRBJ2-5	TRBV6-1	.
CASSHGWSSGGAADTQYF	TGTGCCAGCAGCCATGGGTGGAGTAGCGGGGGGGCAGCAGATACGCAGTATTTT	TRBD2	TRBJ2-3	TRBV11-2	.
CASSPRDSLNTEAFF	TGTGCCAGCAGCCCACGGGACAGTTTGAACACTGAAGCTTTCTTT	TRBD1	TRBJ1-1	TRBV4-2	.
CASRKARGADTQYF	TGTGCCAGCAGGAAGGCCCGGGGGGCAGATACGCAGTATTTT	TRBD2	TRBJ2-3	TRBV7-8	.
CASSYGRDRGLVQPQHF	TGTGCCAGCAGTTATGGGCGGGACAGGGGGCTCGTTCAGCCCCAGCATTTT	TRBD1	TRBJ1-5	TRBV6-2/TRBV6-3	.
CASSFTSGGARDTQYF	TGTGCCAGCAGCTTTACTAGCGGGGGGGCGAGAGATACGCAGTATTTT	TRBD2	TRBJ2-3	TRBV11-3	.
CASSARLAGGRNEQFF	TGTGCCAGCAGCGCTCGGCTCGCGGGGGGCCGCAATGAGCAGTTCTTC	TRBD2	TRBJ2-1	TRBV7-6	.
CASSQKKGAGANVLTF	TGTGCCAGCAGCCAAAAAAAGGGGGCTGGGGCCAACGTCCTGACTTTC	.	TRBJ2-6	TRBV3-1/TRBV3-2	.
CASSREGRRGSPLHF	TGCGCCAGCAGCCGGGAGGGGCGCCGAGGGTCACCCCTCCACTTT	.	TRBJ1-6	TRBV5-1	.
CASSYSIQETYEQYF	TGTGCCAGCAGTTACTCGATACAGGAGACCTACGAGCAGTACTTC	.	TRBJ2-7	TRBV6-2/TRBV6-3	.
CASSLMDFNEKLFF	TGCGCCAGCAGCTTGATGGACTTTAATGAAAAACTGTTTTTT	.	TRBJ1-4	TRBV5-1	.
CASSYPPGGIETQYF	TGTGCCAGCAGTTACCCGCCGGGGGGCATCGAGACCCAGTACTTC	.	TRBJ2-5	TRBV6-2/TRBV6-3	.
CASSPSGAGEQYF	TGTGCCAGCAGCCCTAGCGGGGCTGGAGAGCAGTACTTC	TRBD2	TRBJ2-7	TRBV7-9	.
CAISTSGAGGGDTQYF	TGTGCCATCAGTACTAGCGGGGCGGGCGGGGGTGATACGCAGTATTTT	TRBD2	TRBJ2-3	TRBV10-3	.
CASSLRMGGPNTIYF	TGTGCCAGCAGCTTACGAATGGGGGGGCCGAACACCATATATTTT	.	TRBJ1-3	TRBV7-2	.
CATQTSGGAETQYF	TGTGCCACCCAGACTAGCGGGGGGGCAGAGACCCAGTACTTC	TRBD2	TRBJ2-5	TRBV6-6	.
CASSPGQGTSPLHF	TGTGCCAGCAGTCCGGGACAGGGGACTTCACCCCTCCACTTT	TRBD1	TRBJ1-6	TRBV28	.
CASSLGEGGHETQYF	TGTGCCAGCAGCTTAGGGGAGGGGGGGCACGAGACCCAGTACTTC	.	TRBJ2-5	TRBV7-2	.
CASSQDPLAGYSYNEQFF	TGTGCCAGCAGCCAAGACCCGCTAGCGGGTTACTCCTACAATGAGCAGTTCTTC	TRBD2	TRBJ2-1	TRBV3-1/TRBV3-2	once
CASSTRASGLNSPLHF	TGTGCCAGTAGTACCCGGGCCAGCGGGCTTAATTCACCCCTCCACTTT	.	TRBJ1-6	TRBV19	once
CASSSSLAGTDTQYF	TGTGCCAGCAGCTCTAGCCTAGCTGGCACAGATACGCAGTATTTT	.	TRBJ2-3	TRBV6-5	.
CASSFRDRVTGEQYF	TGTGCCAGCAGCTTTCGGGACAGGGTCACAGGCGAGCAGTACTTC	TRBD1	TRBJ2-7	TRBV7-9	.
CASSFNTGEIGGYTF	TGTGCCAGCAGCTTCAATACAGGGGAGATCGGGGGCTACACCTTC	TRBD1	TRBJ1-2	TRBV7-9	.
CASSPVQSYEQYF	TGTGCCAGCTCACCAGTACAGTCCTACGAGCAGTACTTC	.	TRBJ2-7	TRBV18	.
CAISASDSRDYGYTF	TGTGCCATCAGTGCTTCCGACTCCCGAGACTATGGCTACACCTTC	.	TRBJ1-2	TRBV10-3	few